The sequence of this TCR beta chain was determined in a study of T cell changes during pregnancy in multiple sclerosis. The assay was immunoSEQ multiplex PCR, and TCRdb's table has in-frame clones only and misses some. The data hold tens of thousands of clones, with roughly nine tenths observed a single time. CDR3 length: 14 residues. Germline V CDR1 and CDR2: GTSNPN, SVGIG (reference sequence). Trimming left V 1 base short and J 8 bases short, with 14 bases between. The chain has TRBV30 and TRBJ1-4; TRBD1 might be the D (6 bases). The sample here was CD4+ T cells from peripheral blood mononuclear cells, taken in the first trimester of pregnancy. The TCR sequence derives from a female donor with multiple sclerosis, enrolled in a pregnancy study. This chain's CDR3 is CAWSDNRVSEKLFF. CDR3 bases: TGTGCCTGGAGTGATAACAGGGTGAGCGAAAAACTGTTTTTT.